Listed here are 18 T cell receptor beta chains from one sample, sequenced in a study of CD8 T cells in ankylosing spondylitis. One entry per CDR3 protein results from TCRdb running MiXCR on the 5' RACE reads. There are around 180,000 distinct CDR3 sequences in the sample; around a sixth occur only once, and 4.3% lies in the top ten. Source material: blood, either unsorted or a sorted T cell fraction (not recorded which). The receptor set was obtained from a male donor aged 10-35 years with ankylosing spondylitis or in good health (not recorded which).

This clonotype was detected ten times or more. The genes are TRBV12-3 or TRBV12-4 and TRBJ2-7, with TRBD2 identical over 9 bases. V lost 3 bases and J lost 2; bases outside the gene matches: 5. The CDR3 is 15 residues long. CDR3 protein: CASSLGLATTYEQYF. The CDR3 bases are TGTGCCAGCAGTTTGGGACTAGCAACTACCTACGAGCAGTACTTC.

In its sample, this clonotype was seen many times. The V gene is TRBV10-3, the J gene TRBJ2-7; D gene ambiguous. Trimming left V 3 bases short and J 6 bases short, with 27 bases between. CDR1 is ENHRY and CDR2 is SYGVKD in the germline V gene. The CDR3 contains 18 residues. The CDR3 DNA reads TGTGCCATCAGTGAAGGCCCCGGTGGGGTAGTTCTATCCACCGAGCAGTACTTC. Translation: CAISEGPGGVVLSTEQYF.

This clonotype has ten or more counts. The chain joins TRBV12-3 or TRBV12-4 to TRBJ2-1; TRBD1 aligns across 7 bases. This CDR3 has 13 residues. The V gene end was trimmed by 2 bases and the J gene end by 9 bases; junction bases not matched to a gene: 4. The CDR3 DNA is TGTGCCAGCAGTTTAACGCAGGGGGTTGAGCAGTTCTTC. Amino acid sequence: CASSLTQGVEQFF.

This clonotype was seen ten or more times. V and J are TRBV30 and TRBJ2-7, with D perhaps matching TRBD1 (7 bases). CDR1 GTSNPN and CDR2 SVGIG come from the germline V gene (reference sequence). The CDR3 totals 14 residues. Trimming removed 0 bases from V and 5 bases from J, with 14 bases in between. In DNA form, the CDR3 reads TGTGCCTGGAGTGTACATAGCAGGGGGGACGAGCAGTACGTC. Translating it yields CAWSVHSRGDEQYV.

The V call is TRBV4-3, the J call TRBJ2-3, with D possibly TRBD2 on 5 matching bases. Germline V CDR1 and CDR2: LGHNA, YSLEER. The CDR3 has 13 residues. V was pared by 4 bases and J by 6 bases, with 11 bases between. DNA of the CDR3: TGCGCCAGCAGCCGTGAGCGGTTCGATACGCAGTATTTT. Residues: CASSRERFDTQYF.

This clonotype showed up many times. The rearrangement joins TRBV4-2 to TRBJ1-4, with TRBD1 matching 10 bases. CDR3 length: 17 residues. CDR1 and CDR2 from the germline V gene are LGHNA and YNFKEQ. Germline trimming cut 1 base from V and 4 bases from J; bases unmatched to any gene: 6. The CDR3 DNA follows: TGTGCCAGCAGCCAAGTAAGAGGACAGGGGGTTAATGAAAAACTGTTTTTT. It encodes CASSQVRGQGVNEKLFF.

This clonotype was counted only a few times. The chain couples TRBV7-9 to TRBJ2-1; D not resolved. The V gene lost 4 bases and the J gene lost 6 bases, with 10 bases spanning the gap. Looked up from germline, CDR1 is SEHNR and CDR2 is FQNEAQ (reference sequence). This CDR3 comprises 13 residues. The CDR3: CASSSSVPNEQFF. The CDR3 DNA reads TGTGCCAGCAGCTCATCAGTCCCCAATGAGCAGTTCTTC.

This clonotype was found many times. J is TRBJ2-4 and V is TRBV6-1, with D unclear. Germline loops: CDR1 MNHNS, CDR2 SASEGT. The CDR3 runs to 13 residues. The germline V and J ends were trimmed by 10 bases and 0 bases, with 10 bases remaining between them. The CDR3 region has the DNA TGTGCCACCACTGAGCTAGCCAAAAACATTCAGTACTTC. It codes for CATTELAKNIQYF.

This clonotype showed up many times. The rearrangement links TRBV9 to TRBJ2-1, with D tentatively TRBD2 (6 bases). Germline V gives CDR1 SGDLS, CDR2 YYNGEE. The CDR3 consists of 14 residues. V lost 3 bases and J lost 7, with 14 bases in between. In DNA form, the CDR3 reads TGTGCCAGCAGCGCTTATTCTGGGGGGAATGAGCAGTTCTTC. Translation gives CASSAYSGGNEQFF.

This clonotype was recorded at least ten times. The genes are TRBV15 and TRBJ1-5; D gene uncertain. Per the germline V gene, CDR1 is LNHNV and CDR2 is YYDKDF (reference sequence). CDR3 size: 14 residues. Trimming cost V 3 bases and J 6 bases, with 12 bases left between them. In DNA, the CDR3 is TGTGCCACCAGCAGTCCAGGCGACGGTCAGCCCCAGCATTTT. Protein: CATSSPGDGQPQHF. Full variable domain (rest looked up from reference TRBV15 and TRBJ1-5): DAMVIQNPRYQVTQFGKPVTLSCSQTLNHNVMYWYQQKSSQAPKLLFHYYDKDFNNEADTPDNFQSRRPNTSFCFLDIRSPGLGDTAMYLCATSSPGDGQPQHFGDGTRLSIL.

The chain is built from TRBV27 and TRBJ2-5, with 8 bases aligning to TRBD1. The ends lost 5 bases at V and 4 bases at J; junction bases unmatched: 6. Germline V gives CDR1 MNHEY, CDR2 SMNVEV (reference sequence). The CDR3 totals 14 residues. The CDR3 DNA reads as TGTGCCAGCAGTCCGACAGGGACAGGAGAGACCCAGTACTTC. Its protein is CASSPTGTGETQYF.

V and J are TRBV25-1 and TRBJ2-1; D assignment may be TRBD1 or TRBD2 (5 bases each). V was shortened by 7 bases and J by 4 bases, with 11 bases between the two germline ends. Germline loops: CDR1 MGHDK, CDR2 SYGVNS. The CDR3 extends over 13 amino acids. The CDR3 DNA sequence: TGTGCCAGCACCGGGACCGATTACAATGAGCAGTTCTTC. It is translated as CASTGTDYNEQFF.

The sample holds many counts of this clonotype. The rearrangement joins TRBV5-1 to TRBJ1-1, with D perhaps matching TRBD1 (5 bases). V lost 2 bases to trimming and J lost 0 bases, with 8 bases between them. This CDR3 has 14 amino acids. CDR1 SGHRS and CDR2 YFSETQ come from the germline V gene. The CDR3 loop is CASSFTGLNTEAFF. CDR3 DNA: TGCGCCAGCAGCTTTACGGGGCTGAACACTGAAGCTTTCTTT.

In its sample, this clonotype was seen many times. This chain links TRBV29-1 with TRBJ2-5; 9 bases align to TRBD1. This CDR3 is built from 13 residues. Germline V gene lookup returns CDR1 SQVTM and CDR2 ANQGSEA. Losses at the gene ends were 5 bases for V and 5 bases for J; bases not matched to a gene: 6. CDR3 in DNA: TGCAGCGTTATCGGGACAGGGCAGGAGACCCAGTACTTC. It specifies CSVIGTGQETQYF.

This clonotype was seen repeatedly, ten times or more. The chain couples TRBV6-2 or TRBV6-3 to TRBJ2-7, with D hard to call. Germline V gene data show CDR1 as MNHEY and CDR2 as SVGEGT. Trimming took off 0 bases at V and 6 bases at J, with 15 bases between the two ends. The CDR3 is 15 amino acids. CDR3 sequence reads: CASSYSLESKGEQYF. The CDR3 region has the DNA TGTGCCAGCAGTTACTCTCTCGAGAGCAAGGGCGAGCAGTACTTC.

This clonotype was observed a handful of times. This chain connects TRBV4-3 to TRBJ2-5, with D possibly matching TRBD2 (7 bases). The CDR3 contains 15 residues. In germline, CDR1 is LGHNA, CDR2 YSLEER. V dropped 0 bases and J dropped 5 bases, with 13 bases sitting between them. This CDR3 is CASSQEGGLRETQYF. CDR3 DNA: TGCGCCAGCAGCCAAGAAGGGGGACTAAGGGAGACCCAGTACTTC.

The rearrangement uses TRBV11-2 and TRBJ2-1; D may be TRBD2 (5 bases). V lost 4 bases and J lost 9, with 28 bases in between. The germline CDR1 and CDR2 sequences are SGHAT and FQNNGV. This CDR3 contains 18 residues. CDR3 sequence: CASSSLPQLPREYCEQFF. In DNA, the CDR3 is TGTGCCAGCAGCTCTTTGCCCCAGCTTCCGAGGGAGTACTGTGAGCAGTTCTTC.

This clonotype occurred many times. The V and J genes are TRBV19 and TRBJ2-7, with no clear D. Trimming took 7 bases from V and 0 from J, leaving 10 bases between them. Germline V gene data show CDR1 as LNHDA and CDR2 as SQIVND (reference sequence). The CDR3 loop spans 13 amino acids. The CDR3 loop is CASTQDGSYEQYF. CDR3 nucleotide sequence: TGTGCCAGTACGCAGGATGGCTCCTACGAGCAGTACTTC.